These T cell receptor beta chains were read from a single sample in a study of cytomegalovirus exposure and HLA in healthy donors. Libraries were prepared by immunoSEQ multiplex PCR; TCRdb keeps only in-frame clonotypes and omits some of them. The sample holds 100,000 to 150,000 clones, approximately 80% seen once. Sequencing was done on a sample of PBMCs. The receptors stem from a man between 45 and 60 years old in good health and CMV-seronegative. Each CDR3 is given with its conserved first and last residue. Fields, in order: V gene, D gene, J gene, clone size, CDR3 DNA, CDR3 protein. The D gene is left open where the match is weak. Some rows have no size entry. The others give once, few or many, or a class for an expanded clone.

TRBV10-3	-	TRBJ2-6	-	TGTGCCATCAGCCTAGCCGGTGGGGCCAACGTCCTGACTTTC	CAISLAGGANVLTF
TRBV4-1	-	TRBJ1-1	-	TGCGCCAGCAGCCCTAACACAGGGTTCGCTGAAGCTTTCTTT	CASSPNTGFAEAFF
TRBV7-2	-	TRBJ2-2	once	TGTGCCAGCAGCCTCCACACCGGGGAGCTGTTTTTT	CASSLHTGELFF
TRBV2	TRBD1	TRBJ1-5	-	TGTGCCAGCAGAACCGGGACAGCTTATAGCAATCAGCCCCAGCATTTT	CASRTGTAYSNQPQHF
TRBV5-1	-	TRBJ2-3	-	TGCGCCAGCCGCCTGGAGGGACTCTCCGTTTATACGCAGTATTTT	CASRLEGLSVYTQYF
TRBV30	TRBD1	TRBJ2-2	once	TGTGCCTGGACCTCGGGACAGGGATTCGCCGGGGAGCTGTTTTTT	CAWTSGQGFAGELFF
TRBV30	TRBD1	TRBJ1-1	-	TGTGCCTGGACCGACCCGGACAGGGGGCGTCAAGCTTTCTTT	CAWTDPDRGRQAFF
TRBV4-1	-	TRBJ2-5	-	TGCGCCAGCAGCCAAGATAATCTAGAGACCCAGTACTTC	CASSQDNLETQYF
TRBV7-2	TRBD2	TRBJ2-2	-	TGTGCCAGCAGCCCAACTAGCGGGGGGGCCACCGGGGAGCTGTTTTTT	CASSPTSGGATGELFF
TRBV4-3	-	TRBJ2-7	-	TGCGCCAGCAGCCAAGTTACAGCTTCCTACGAGCAGTACTTC	CASSQVTASYEQYF
TRBV19	TRBD2	TRBJ2-7	-	TGTGCCAGTAGTAGTAGCGGGGCCAGCTCCTACGAGCAGTACTTC	CASSSSGASSYEQYF
TRBV2	-	TRBJ2-7	-	TGTGCCAGCAGTGCGCAGGGGAGCTCCTACGAGCAGTACTTC	CASSAQGSSYEQYF
TRBV11-3	TRBD1	TRBJ2-2	-	TGTGCCAGCAGCTTAGGGGCGGCCAGGGGGTACACCGGGGAGCTGTTTTTT	CASSLGAARGYTGELFF
TRBV5-1	TRBD2	TRBJ2-1	-	TGCGCCAGCAGCGGCCGGTTAGGGACTAGCGGGGGCTATAGCTCCTACAATGAGCAGTTCTTC	CASSGRLGTSGGYSSYNEQFF
TRBV7-8	TRBD1	TRBJ2-6	-	TGTGCCAGCAGAACACCGGGACAGGGGCGTTATGGGGCCAACGTCCTGACTTTC	CASRTPGQGRYGANVLTF
TRBV6-1	-	TRBJ2-7	-	TGTGCCAGCAGTGAGCCCCCTACCCACTACGAGCAGTACTTC	CASSEPPTHYEQYF
TRBV29-1	-	TRBJ1-1	-	TGCAGCGTTGAAGGGGGGCAGGGAGCTTTCTTT	CSVEGGQGAFF
TRBV18	-	TRBJ2-5	-	TGTGCCAGCTCACCAGCGGGACAGCAAAAGTACCAAGAGACCCAGTACTTC	CASSPAGQQKYQETQYF
TRBV7-2	-	TRBJ2-5	-	TGTGCCAGCAGCTCTAGTCCAGAAATTGTGGAGACCCAGTACTTC	CASSSSPEIVETQYF
TRBV5-6	TRBD1	TRBJ1-5	-	TGTGCCAGCAGCTTGACCGGGACAGAGCTTAATCAGCCCCAGCATTTT	CASSLTGTELNQPQHF
TRBV7-2	TRBD2	TRBJ2-1	-	TGTGCCAGCATAACTCCTAGCGGGGAATACAATGAGCAGTTCTTC	CASITPSGEYNEQFF
TRBV19	TRBD1	TRBJ1-2	-	TGTGCCAGTAGTATAAGGACAGGGAGCGGCTACACCTTC	CASSIRTGSGYTF
TRBV7-8	-	TRBJ1-5	-	TGTGCCAGCAGCTTACGGGGTCAGCCCCAGCATTTT	CASSLRGQPQHF
TRBV2	TRBD1	TRBJ1-2	-	TGTGCCAGCGTGGGACAGGGAGATCTGGGCTACACCTTC	CASVGQGDLGYTF
TRBV7-2	TRBD2	TRBJ2-2	-	TGTGCCAGCAGCCTTTGGCGACTAGCGGGGGGTCTGAACACCGGGGAGCTGTTTTTT	CASSLWRLAGGLNTGELFF
TRBV2	-	TRBJ1-5	-	TGTGCCAGCAGTGCGGGTCGTAGCAATCAGCCCCAGCATTTT	CASSAGRSNQPQHF
TRBV6-4	-	TRBJ1-2	-	TGTGCCAGTTGGGGAGGTGCTAACTATGGCTACACCTTC	CASWGGANYGYTF
TRBV2	TRBD1	TRBJ1-2	-	TGTGCCAGCAGTCGGACAGGGGGCGAGGATGGCTACACCTTC	CASSRTGGEDGYTF
TRBV5-1	-	TRBJ2-7	-	TGCGCCAGCAGCTCCGACAGTTGGCCTGTGGGGGGCGAGCAGTACTTC	CASSSDSWPVGGEQYF
TRBV6-5	-	TRBJ1-2	-	TGTGCCAGCAGTTACGTCAGGGGAGCTAACTATGGCTACACCTTC	CASSYVRGANYGYTF
TRBV5-1	TRBD2	TRBJ2-1	-	TGCGCCAGCACCCCGGGAGGGGGGACCTCCTACAATGAGCAGTTCTTC	CASTPGGGTSYNEQFF
TRBV7-6	TRBD2	TRBJ2-1	-	TGTGCCAGCAGCTTACTGCTAGCGGCTAAAGTCCACAATGAGCAGTTCTTC	CASSLLLAAKVHNEQFF
TRBV30	-	TRBJ2-4	-	TGTGCCTGGAGTTCCGACAGGGCCAAAAACATTCAGTACTTC	CAWSSDRAKNIQYF
TRBV10-2	-	TRBJ1-2	-	TGCGCCAGCAGTCAAAGTGGGGGGATGGAAGGCTACACCTTC	CASSQSGGMEGYTF
TRBV11-3	-	TRBJ2-2	-	TGTGCCAGCAGCTTTTCGACAGGGGAGCTGTTTTTT	CASSFSTGELFF
TRBV5-1	TRBD1	TRBJ1-4	-	TGCGCCAGCAGCCGCAGTGGACAGGCTAATGAAAAACTGTTTTTT	CASSRSGQANEKLFF
TRBV30	-	TRBJ1-4	-	TGTGCCCTGAGCCCGGTAGCAACTAATGAAAAACTGTTTTTT	CALSPVATNEKLFF
TRBV7-8	TRBD1	TRBJ1-2	-	TGTGCCAGCAGCTTAGAGTTTGCGTATGGGACAGGGGGTTATTCGGGCTATGGCTACACCTTC	CASSLEFAYGTGGYSGYGYTF
TRBV27	-	TRBJ2-7	once	TGTGCCAGCAGCCTTACAGGGACACCCGCCTACGAGCAGTACTTC	CASSLTGTPAYEQYF
TRBV5-1	TRBD1	TRBJ1-2	-	TGCGCCAGCAGCTTGGCGACCGGGACAGGGGTAGATGGCTACACCTTC	CASSLATGTGVDGYTF
TRBV7-6	TRBD1	TRBJ1-2	-	TGTGCCAGCGGATCTACAGGGGGCTATGGCTACACCTTC	CASGSTGGYGYTF
TRBV7-9	TRBD1	TRBJ2-3	few	TGTGCCAGCAGCAAGGACAGGGGCTTTGGAGATACGCAGTATTTT	CASSKDRGFGDTQYF
TRBV18	TRBD1	TRBJ1-6	few	TGTGCCAGCTCACCGTCGGACAGGAATTCACCCCTCCACTTT	CASSPSDRNSPLHF
TRBV28	-	TRBJ1-5	-	TGTGCCAGCAGCTTGCAGGGTTGGGATCAGCCCCAGCATTTT	CASSLQGWDQPQHF
TRBV5-6	-	TRBJ2-7	-	TGTGCCAGCAGCTTATTACAGGACTACGAGCAGTACTTC	CASSLLQDYEQYF
TRBV11-2	-	TRBJ2-5	-	TGTGCCAGCAGCTTTATAAGGGGGCAAGAGACCCAGTACTTC	CASSFIRGQETQYF
TRBV6-5	TRBD1	TRBJ1-6	-	TGTGCCAGCAGCTCGGACAGGGTCAATTCACCCCTCCACTTT	CASSSDRVNSPLHF
TRBV7-9	TRBD2	TRBJ2-2	-	TGTGCCAGCAGCTCCCTTAGCGGGGGGGCCGATATCACCGGGGAGCTGTTTTTT	CASSSLSGGADITGELFF
TRBV4-2	-	TRBJ2-3	-	TGTGCCAGCAGCCAAGTCGGAGGGGTCGGCACAGATACGCAGTATTTT	CASSQVGGVGTDTQYF
TRBV5-1	-	TRBJ2-5	-	TGCGCCAGCAGCTTGGCAGGACCCAGGGGAGAGACCCAGTACTTC	CASSLAGPRGETQYF
TRBV27	-	TRBJ1-1	once	TGTGCCAGCAGTTTACAGGGGTTCTCGAACACTGAAGCTTTCTTT	CASSLQGFSNTEAFF
TRBV5-1	TRBD2	TRBJ2-7	-	TGCGCCAGCAGCTTGGGTAGCGGGGCCGGATACGAGCAGTACTTC	CASSLGSGAGYEQYF
TRBV5-1	-	TRBJ2-2	-	TGCGCCAGCAGCCAGCTAGGCACCGGGGAGCTGTTTTTT	CASSQLGTGELFF
TRBV6-1	-	TRBJ2-3	-	TGTGCCAGCACTAGCACAGATACGCAGTATTTT	CASTSTDTQYF
TRBV7-9	TRBD1	TRBJ2-1	few	TGTGCCAGCAGCTACGGGACAGGGGGCTCGGATGAGCAGTTCTTC	CASSYGTGGSDEQFF
TRBV5-6	-	TRBJ2-7	once	TGTGCCAGCAGCATTGGACCCGGGGACGAGCAGTACTTC	CASSIGPGDEQYF
TRBV7-6	-	TRBJ2-1	-	TGTGCCAGCAGCTTACGACCTTTAGAGAGCCTTGTTGGAGGGAATGAGCAGTTCTTC	CASSLRPLESLVGGNEQFF
TRBV5-4	-	TRBJ1-2	-	TGTGCCAGCAGCCTACCCTCGGGAGGGGTTGAGGAAATTGGCTACACCTTC	CASSLPSGGVEEIGYTF
TRBV7-8	TRBD1	TRBJ2-7	-	TGTGCCAGCAGCTTAGCGATTGTGGGACAGATCTCCTACGAGCAGTACTTC	CASSLAIVGQISYEQYF